The source of this T cell receptor beta chain is a study of shared clonotypes between healthy human individuals. Study-wide points: Some naive CD4 clonotypes, roughly 5%, turned up in common across several donors. Naive subsets typically showed greater estimated richness than memory subsets.

Points on this clone: Its specificity is not known.

Germline V gene sequence: CDR1 LNHDA, CDR2 SQIVND (reference sequence). Trimming cost V 7 bases and J 6 bases; bases outside gene matches: 13. CDR3 length: 15 residues. Positively selected for CCR7, the CD45RO-negative cells used as naive CD8 cells excluded terminally differentiated effector memory CD45RA+ cells. Sequencing used immunoSEQ multiplex PCR; TCRdb keeps in-frame clones, though not all of them. Of over 2,000,000 clones in the sample, about 94% are singletons; the top ten hold under 2%. Sequenced input: naive CD8+ T cells from PBMCs. V and J are TRBV19 and TRBJ2-7, with 9 bases matching TRBD1. The TCR was taken from a man aged 18 to 35 in good health. Some clones in this sample may be carry-over from other donors' samples. The CDR3 DNA sequence: TGTGCCAGTAAGATGGCTGCGGGACAGGGATTCGAGCAGTACTTC. Its protein is CASKMAAGQGFEQYF.